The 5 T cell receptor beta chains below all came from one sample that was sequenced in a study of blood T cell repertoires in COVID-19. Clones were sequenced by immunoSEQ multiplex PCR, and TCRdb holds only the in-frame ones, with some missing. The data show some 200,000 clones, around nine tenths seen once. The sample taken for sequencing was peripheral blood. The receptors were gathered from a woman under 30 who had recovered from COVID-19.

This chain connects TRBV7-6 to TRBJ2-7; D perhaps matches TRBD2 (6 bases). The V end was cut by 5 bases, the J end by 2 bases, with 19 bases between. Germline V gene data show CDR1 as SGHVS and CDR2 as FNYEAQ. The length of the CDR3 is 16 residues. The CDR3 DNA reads TGTGCCAGCAGCCTTTCGGACGGGAGATTTCCCTACGAGCAGTACTTC. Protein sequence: CASSLSDGRFPYEQYF.

CDR3 sequence: CASTPATGAGANVLTF. CDR3 sequence (DNA): TGTGCCAGCACTCCCGCAACAGGGGCTGGGGCCAACGTCCTGACTTTC. The chain uses TRBV5-6 and TRBJ2-6; 7 bases are a match to TRBD1. This CDR3 has 16 residues. The germline V gene encodes CDR1 SGHDT and CDR2 YYEEEE. The V and J ends lost 6 bases and 2 bases, in that order; junction bases with no gene match: 8.

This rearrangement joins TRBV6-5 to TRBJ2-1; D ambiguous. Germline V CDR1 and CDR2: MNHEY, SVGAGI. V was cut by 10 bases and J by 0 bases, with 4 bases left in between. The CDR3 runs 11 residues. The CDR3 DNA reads TGTGCCACGAGCTCCTACAATGAGCAGTTCTTC. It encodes CATSSYNEQFF.

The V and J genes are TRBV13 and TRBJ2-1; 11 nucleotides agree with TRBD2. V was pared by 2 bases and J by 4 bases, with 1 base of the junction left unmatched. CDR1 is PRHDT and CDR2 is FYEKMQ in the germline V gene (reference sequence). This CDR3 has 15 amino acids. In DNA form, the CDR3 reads TGTGCCAGCAGCTTACGACTAGCGGGGTACAATGAGCAGTTCTTC. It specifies CASSLRLAGYNEQFF.

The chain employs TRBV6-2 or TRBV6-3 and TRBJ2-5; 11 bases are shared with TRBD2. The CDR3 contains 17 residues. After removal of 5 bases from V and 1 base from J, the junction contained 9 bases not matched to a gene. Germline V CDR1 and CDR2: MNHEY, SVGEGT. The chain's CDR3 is CASSPLRTSGLQETQYF. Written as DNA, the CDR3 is TGTGCCAGCAGTCCCCTCCGGACTAGCGGGCTCCAAGAGACCCAGTACTTC.